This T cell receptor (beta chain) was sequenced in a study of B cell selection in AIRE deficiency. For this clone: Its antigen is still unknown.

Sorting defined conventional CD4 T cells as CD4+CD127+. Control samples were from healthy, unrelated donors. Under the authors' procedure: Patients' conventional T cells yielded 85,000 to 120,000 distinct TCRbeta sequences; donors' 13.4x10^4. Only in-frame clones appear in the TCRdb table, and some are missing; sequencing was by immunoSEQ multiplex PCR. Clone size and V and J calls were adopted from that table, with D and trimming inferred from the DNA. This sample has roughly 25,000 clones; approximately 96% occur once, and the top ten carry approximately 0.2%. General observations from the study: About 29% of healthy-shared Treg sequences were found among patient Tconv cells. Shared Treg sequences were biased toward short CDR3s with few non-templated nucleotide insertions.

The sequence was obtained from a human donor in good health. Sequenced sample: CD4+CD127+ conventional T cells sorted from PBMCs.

Written as DNA, the CDR3 is TGTGCCAGTAGTATAATGGTAGCGGGGAATGAGCAGTTCTTC. This sequence encodes CASSIMVAGNEQFF. This chain joins TRBV19 and TRBJ2-1; 8 bases line up with TRBD2. V shed 2 bases, J shed 7 bases, and the junction held 4 bases outside the gene matches. The CDR3 runs to 14 residues. The V gene's germline CDR1 is LNHDA and CDR2 SQIVND (reference sequence).